This TCR beta chain was identified during a study of blood T cell repertoires in COVID-19. Study information: COVID-19 samples, acute and convalescent, were from the United States, Italy and Spain. From T cells, B-cell-depleted T cells, or PBMCs came the material, which was cDNA or gDNA.

As processed by the authors: Reference gene primer amplification gave estimated nucleated cell counts. Assay used: immunoSEQ multiplex PCR; TCRdb lists only in-frame clones, some missing. V, J and clone size reflect that table, while D and trimming were determined from the DNA. The sample consists of about 130,000 clones, about 84% of them appearing once. In this sample, this clone turned up a few times. The CDR3 contains 17 residues. CDR1 is SGHTS and CDR2 is YDEGEE in the germline V gene. Trimming removed 2 bases from V and 0 bases from J, with 15 bases in between. The chain couples TRBV5-8 to TRBJ1-5; no definite D call. Sequenced: peripheral blood. The TCR sequence derives from a woman in her sixties with acute or convalescent COVID-19. CDR3 protein: CASSFWRSTYSNQPQHF. The CDR3 coding sequence is TGTGCCAGCAGCTTCTGGAGATCGACTTATAGCAATCAGCCCCAGCATTTT. The whole variable domain, remainder taken from reference TRBV5-8 and TRBJ1-5, is EAGVTQSPTHLIKTRGQQATLRCSPISGHTSVYWYQQALGLGLQFLLWYDEGEERNRGNFPPRFSGRQFPNYSSELNVNALELEDSALYLCASSFWRSTYSNQPQHFGDGTRLSIL.